Shown below are 2 T cell receptor beta chains from a single sample sequenced in a study of technical replicates of blood from a handful of donors. The table came from immunoSEQ multiplex PCR; TCRdb's copy has only in-frame clones and leaves some out. The repertoire has tens of thousands of clones, 90% of them found once; the top ten carry approximately 4.4%. Sequencing was performed on PBMCs. The receptors shown here come from a human donor in good health. Some clones in this sample may be carry-over from other donors' samples.

The V and J genes are TRBV4-1 and TRBJ1-2, with D perhaps TRBD1 (6 bases). V lost 3 bases and J 1 base, leaving 15 bases between the germline ends. The V gene's germline CDR1 is MGHRA and CDR2 YSYEKL. The CDR3 is 16 residues long. DNA of the CDR3: TGCGCCAGCAGCCATCAGAACAGGGAACTTAACTATGGCTACACCTTC. Translated, it gives CASSHQNRELNYGYTF.

This rearrangement joins TRBV5-3 to TRBJ1-2; 10 positions agree with TRBD1. TRBV5-3 is filed as an ORF, its function uncertain. V gave up 3 bases and J gave up 4 bases; unmatched junction bases: 6. The CDR3 extends over 15 amino acids. The CDR3 nucleotides are TGTGCCAGAAGCTACGGGACAGGGGTGGGCTATGGCTACACCTTC. Translating gives CARSYGTGVGYGYTF.